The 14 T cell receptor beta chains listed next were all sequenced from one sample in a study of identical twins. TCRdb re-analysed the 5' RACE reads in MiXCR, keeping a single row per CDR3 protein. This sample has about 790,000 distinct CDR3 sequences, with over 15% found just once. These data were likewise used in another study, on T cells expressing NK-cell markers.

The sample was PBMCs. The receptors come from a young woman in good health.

The CDR3 DNA sequence: TGCAGTGCCTACAAACAGCAGACCTACGAGCAGTACTTC. Protein sequence: CSAYKQQTYEQYF. This sequence joins TRBV20-1 and TRBJ2-7; D is unresolved. Germline V gene data show CDR1 as DFQATT and CDR2 as SNEGSKA (reference sequence). The CDR3 has 13 amino acids. Trimming took 6 bases from V and 2 from J, leaving 14 bases between them.

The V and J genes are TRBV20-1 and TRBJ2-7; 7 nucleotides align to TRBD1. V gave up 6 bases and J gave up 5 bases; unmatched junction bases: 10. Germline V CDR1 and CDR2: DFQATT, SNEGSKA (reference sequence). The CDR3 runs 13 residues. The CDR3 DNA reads TGCAGTGCCCGCGACAGGGATAAAGACGAGCAGTACTTC. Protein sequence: CSARDRDKDEQYF.

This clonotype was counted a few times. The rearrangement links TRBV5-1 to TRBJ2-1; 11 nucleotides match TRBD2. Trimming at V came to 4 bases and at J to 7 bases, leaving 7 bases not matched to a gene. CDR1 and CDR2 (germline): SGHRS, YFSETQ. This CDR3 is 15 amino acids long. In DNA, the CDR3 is TGCGCCAGCAGCCAGCCTAGCGGGGGGAGAAATGAGCAGTTCTTC. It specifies CASSQPSGGRNEQFF.

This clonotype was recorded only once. The CDR3 loop is CASSLWDRHYEQYF. DNA of the CDR3: TGTGCCAGCAGCTTATGGGACAGACACTACGAGCAGTACTTC. This chain connects TRBV7-9 to TRBJ2-7, with 7 bases identical to TRBD1. Germline V gene lookup returns CDR1 SEHNR and CDR2 FQNEAQ (reference sequence). The CDR3 sequence is 14 residues long. Unmatched junction bases numbered 4, after V lost 2 bases and J lost 3 bases. The variable domain in full, completed from reference TRBV7-9 and TRBJ2-7, reads DTGVSQNPRHKITKRGQNVTFRCDPISEHNRLYWYRQTLGQGPEFLTYFQNEAQLEKSRLLSDRFSAERPKGSFSTLEIQRTEQGDSAMYLCASSLWDRHYEQYFGPGTRLTVT.

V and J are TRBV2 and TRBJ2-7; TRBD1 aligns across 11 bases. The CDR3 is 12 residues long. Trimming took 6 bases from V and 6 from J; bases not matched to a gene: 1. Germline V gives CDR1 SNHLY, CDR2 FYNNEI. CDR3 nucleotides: TGTGCCAGCAGGGACAGGGGGCTCGAGCAGTACTTC. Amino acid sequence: CASRDRGLEQYF.

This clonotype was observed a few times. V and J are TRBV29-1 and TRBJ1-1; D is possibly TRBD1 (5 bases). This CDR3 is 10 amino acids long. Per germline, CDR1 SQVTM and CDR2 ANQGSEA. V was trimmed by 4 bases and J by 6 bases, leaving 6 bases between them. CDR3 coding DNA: TGCAGCGTTGTGGGGGCTGAAGCTTTCTTT. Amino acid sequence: CSVVGAEAFF.

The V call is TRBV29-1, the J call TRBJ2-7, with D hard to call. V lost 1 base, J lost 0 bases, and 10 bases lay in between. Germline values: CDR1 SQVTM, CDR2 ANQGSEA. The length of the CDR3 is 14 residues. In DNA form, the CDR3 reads TGCAGCGTTGAAGTCGGGTTTCCCTCCTACGAGCAGTACTTC. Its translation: CSVEVGFPSYEQYF.

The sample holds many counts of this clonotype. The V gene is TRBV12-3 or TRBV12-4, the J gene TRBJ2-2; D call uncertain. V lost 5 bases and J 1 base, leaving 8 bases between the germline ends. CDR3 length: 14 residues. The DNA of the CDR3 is TGTGCCAGCAGTCGACCGTGGAACACCGGGGAGCTGTTTTTT. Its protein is CASSRPWNTGELFF.

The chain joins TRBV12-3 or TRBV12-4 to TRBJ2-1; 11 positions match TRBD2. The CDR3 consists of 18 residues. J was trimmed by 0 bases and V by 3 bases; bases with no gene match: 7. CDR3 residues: CASSLRLAGPSSYNEQFF. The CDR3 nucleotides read TGTGCCAGCAGTTTGAGACTAGCGGGGCCGAGCTCCTACAATGAGCAGTTCTTC.

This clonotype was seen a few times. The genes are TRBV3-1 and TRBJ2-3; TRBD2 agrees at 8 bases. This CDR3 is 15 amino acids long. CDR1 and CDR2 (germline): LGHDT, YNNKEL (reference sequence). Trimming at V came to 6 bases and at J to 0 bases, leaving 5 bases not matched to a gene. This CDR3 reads CASRLLAASTDTQYF. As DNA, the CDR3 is TGTGCCAGCAGACTACTAGCGGCTAGCACAGATACGCAGTATTTT.

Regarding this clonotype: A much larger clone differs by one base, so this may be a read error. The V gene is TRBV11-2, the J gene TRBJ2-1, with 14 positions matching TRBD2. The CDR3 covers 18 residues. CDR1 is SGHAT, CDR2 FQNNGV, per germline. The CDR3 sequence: CPSSHGTSGSLPYNEQFF. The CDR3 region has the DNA TGTCCCAGCAGTCATGGGACTAGCGGGAGCCTACCTTACAATGAGCAGTTCTTC.

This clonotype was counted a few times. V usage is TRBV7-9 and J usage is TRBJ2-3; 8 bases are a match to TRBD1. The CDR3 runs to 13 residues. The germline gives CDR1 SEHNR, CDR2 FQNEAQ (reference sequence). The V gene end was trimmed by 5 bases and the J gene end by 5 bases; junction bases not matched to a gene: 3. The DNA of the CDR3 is TGTGCCAGCAGCGTCGACAGGGGAGATACGCAGTATTTT. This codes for CASSVDRGDTQYF.

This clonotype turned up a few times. The CDR3 bases are TGCGCCAGCAGCCAAGGACCGGACGGCAATGAGCAGTTCTTC. Translated, it gives CASSQGPDGNEQFF. This chain links TRBV4-3 with TRBJ2-1; D is unresolved. Germline CDR1 reads LGHNA; CDR2 reads YSLEER. V shed 1 base and J shed 6 bases, with 10 bases lying between them. The CDR3 has 14 amino acids.

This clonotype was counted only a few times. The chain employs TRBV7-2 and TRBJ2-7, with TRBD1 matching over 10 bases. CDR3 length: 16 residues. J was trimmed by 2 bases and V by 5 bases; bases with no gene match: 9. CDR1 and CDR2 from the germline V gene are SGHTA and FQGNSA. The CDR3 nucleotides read TGTGCCAGCAGCCCCCAGTCCGGGACAGGGGCCTACGAGCAGTACTTC. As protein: CASSPQSGTGAYEQYF.